Each of the 27 T cell receptor beta chains below was sequenced from the same sample in a study of cytomegalovirus exposure and HLA in healthy donors. Profiled with immunoSEQ multiplex PCR; TCRdb holds only in-frame clones, not every one. The table shows some 320,000 clones, with 87% occurring only once. The sample consisted of PBMCs. These receptors were collected from a woman aged 25-40 years in good health and CMV-seropositive.

The chain links TRBV9 to TRBJ2-7; TRBD2 aligns across 8 bases. Trimming at V came to 3 bases and at J to 3 bases, leaving 2 bases not matched to a gene. Germline V lookup: CDR1 SGDLS, CDR2 YYNGEE. The CDR3 has 13 residues. The CDR3 sequence is CASSAGLGYEQYF. CDR3 sequence (DNA): TGTGCCAGCAGCGCGGGACTAGGCTACGAGCAGTACTTC. The entire variable domain, with the rest obtained from reference TRBV9 and TRBJ2-7, is as follows: DSGVTQTPKHLITATGQRVTLRCSPRSGDLSVYWYQQSLDQGLQFLIQYYNGEERAKGNILERFSAQQFPDLHSELNLSSLELGDSALYFCASSAGLGYEQYFGPGTRLTVT.

The chain uses TRBV7-2 and TRBJ2-7, with TRBD2 matching over 13 bases. Germline assignment: CDR1 SGHTA and CDR2 FQGNSA. The CDR3 length is 16 residues. J was trimmed by 6 bases and V by 5 bases; bases with no gene match: 10. This CDR3 is CASSPRGLAGVSEQYF. In nucleotides, the CDR3 is TGTGCCAGCAGCCCACGAGGACTAGCGGGAGTAAGCGAGCAGTACTTC. The full variable domain, rest sourced from reference TRBV7-2 and TRBJ2-7, is GAGVSQSPSNKVTEKGKDVELRCDPISGHTALYWYRQSLGQGLEFLIYFQGNSAPDKSGLPSDRFSAERTGGSVSTLTIQRTQQEDSAVYLCASSPRGLAGVSEQYFGPGTRLTVT.

This clone was detected once. The rearrangement uses TRBV30 and TRBJ2-2, with 8 bases aligning to TRBD2. Germline CDR1 GTSNPN, CDR2 SVGIG (reference sequence). The CDR3 has 16 amino acids. J lost 5 bases, V lost 0 bases, and 8 bases had no gene match. In DNA form, the CDR3 reads TGTGCCTGGAGTGTACTCGGGAGGGCTGCGACCGGGGAGCTGTTTTTT. Encoded protein: CAWSVLGRAATGELFF.

The chain has TRBV29-1 and TRBJ2-3; TRBD2 matches at 12 bases. The CDR3 length is 16 residues. The ends lost 0 bases at V and 4 bases at J; junction bases unmatched: 5. The V gene's germline CDR1 is SQVTM and CDR2 ANQGSEA. The CDR3 DNA sequence: TGCAGCGTTGAAGACCTAGCGGGGGGGCTACCAGATACGCAGTATTTT. It yields the protein CSVEDLAGGLPDTQYF.

The V gene is TRBV2, the J gene TRBJ2-7; 10 bases map to TRBD2. V trimming: 3 bases; J trimming: 3 bases; junction bases outside the gene matches: 5. Per germline, CDR1 SNHLY and CDR2 FYNNEI. The CDR3 runs 15 residues. As DNA, the CDR3 is TGTGCCAGCAGTGACCTAGCGGGAGTCGTCTACGAGCAGTACTTC. Translated, it gives CASSDLAGVVYEQYF.

This rearrangement joins TRBV30 to TRBJ2-5; D uncertain. The CDR3 loop spans 14 amino acids. The V gene's germline CDR1 is GTSNPN and CDR2 SVGIG (reference sequence). V gave up 0 bases and J gave up 1 base, with 9 bases separating them. The CDR3 loop reads CAWSVDHFQETQYF. CDR3 nucleotides: TGTGCCTGGAGTGTAGATCACTTCCAAGAGACCCAGTACTTC.

The V and J genes are TRBV11-2 and TRBJ2-1, with a possible D match to TRBD1 (6 bases). From germline, CDR1 is SGHAT and CDR2 FQNNGV. V was cut by 5 bases and J by 9 bases, with 14 bases left in between. The CDR3 sequence is 13 residues long. The CDR3 nucleotides read TGTGCCAGCAGCCTTAGTGGGGGCAGTGAGCAGTTCTTC. It is translated as CASSLSGGSEQFF.

The CDR3 loop reads CASSLDSWGTDTQYF. CDR3 nucleotide sequence: TGTGCCAGCAGTTTAGACAGTTGGGGCACAGATACGCAGTATTTT. This chain links TRBV27 with TRBJ2-3; possibly TRBD1 for D (5 bases). CDR1 MNHEY and CDR2 SMNVEV come from the germline V gene (reference sequence). Trimming took off 2 bases at V and 1 base at J, with 10 bases between the two ends. The CDR3 has 15 residues.

The J gene is TRBJ2-3, the V gene TRBV9; 9 bases agree with TRBD2. The V and J ends lost 5 bases and 6 bases, in that order; junction bases with no gene match: 7. The germline V gene encodes CDR1 SGDLS and CDR2 YYNGEE. This CDR3 region has 14 residues. The CDR3 region is CASSVTGLADTQYF. Written as DNA, the CDR3 is TGTGCCAGCAGTGTGACCGGACTAGCGGATACGCAGTATTTT. Filled out from reference TRBV9 and TRBJ2-3, the complete variable domain reads DSGVTQTPKHLITATGQRVTLRCSPRSGDLSVYWYQQSLDQGLQFLIQYYNGEERAKGNILERFSAQQFPDLHSELNLSSLELGDSALYFCASSVTGLADTQYFGPGTRLTVL.

The V call is TRBV9, the J call TRBJ2-7; D is perhaps TRBD2 (6 bases). The CDR3 covers 14 residues. CDR1 SGDLS and CDR2 YYNGEE come from the germline V gene. V was shortened by 0 bases and J by 4 bases, with 11 bases between the two germline ends. The CDR3 region is CASSVDMGGYEQYF. CDR3 in DNA: TGTGCCAGCAGCGTAGATATGGGGGGTTACGAGCAGTACTTC. Variable domain in full (rest from reference TRBV9 and TRBJ2-7): DSGVTQTPKHLITATGQRVTLRCSPRSGDLSVYWYQQSLDQGLQFLIQYYNGEERAKGNILERFSAQQFPDLHSELNLSSLELGDSALYFCASSVDMGGYEQYFGPGTRLTVT.

This rearrangement joins TRBV19 to TRBJ2-2, with 7 bases lining up with TRBD2. This CDR3 region has 16 residues. CDR1 is LNHDA, CDR2 SQIVND, per germline (reference sequence). Trimming cost V 7 bases and J 1 base; bases outside gene matches: 9. The CDR3 sequence: CASTLYRGENTGELFF. The CDR3 bases are TGTGCCAGTACCCTTTACCGGGGGGAGAACACCGGGGAGCTGTTTTTT.

This clone was found a few times. The J gene is TRBJ1-1, the V gene TRBV29-1, with D unresolved. The CDR3 covers 10 residues. V was trimmed by 6 bases and J by 6 bases, leaving 8 bases between them. The germline gives CDR1 SQVTM, CDR2 ANQGSEA. The CDR3 region has the DNA TGCAGCGTAAAATCCTCTGAAGCTTTCTTT. This encodes CSVKSSEAFF.

The chain is built from TRBV7-9 and TRBJ2-1; 8 positions match TRBD2. CDR1 is SEHNR, CDR2 FQNEAQ, per germline (reference sequence). The J segment lost 15 bases and the V segment lost 4 bases, leaving 8 bases of the junction unmatched. CDR3 length: 12 amino acids. The CDR3 sequence: CASSSGLAHPFF. CDR3 DNA sequence: TGTGCCAGCAGCTCAGGACTAGCTCATCCGTTCTTC.

This chain links TRBV4-1 with TRBJ2-4, with TRBD2 matching over 14 bases. Looked up from germline, CDR1 is MGHRA and CDR2 is YSYEKL. Trimming cost V 2 bases and J 0 bases; bases outside gene matches: 12. This CDR3 has 21 amino acids. This chain's CDR3 is CASSQLRLAGGPRLAKNIQYF. CDR3 DNA: TGCGCCAGCAGCCAACTAAGACTAGCGGGAGGGCCTAGGCTAGCCAAAAACATTCAGTACTTC.

The table lists this clone with a count of one. The chain carries TRBV20-1 and TRBJ2-5, with D possibly TRBD1 on 5 matching bases. CDR3 length: 11 amino acids. Trimming left V 4 bases short and J 5 bases short, with 8 bases between. CDR1 is DFQATT and CDR2 is SNEGSKA in the germline V gene (reference sequence). CDR3 amino acids: CSATGRETQYF. The CDR3 bases are TGCAGTGCTACAGGGCGGGAGACCCAGTACTTC.

The V call is TRBV5-6, the J call TRBJ2-7; D remains unclear. CDR3 size: 17 residues. CDR1 is SGHDT and CDR2 is YYEEEE in the germline V gene. V shed 4 bases and J shed 3 bases, with 23 bases lying between them. The CDR3 DNA follows: TGTGCCAGCAGCCTCGTGCGGTTCTCCCTCGAGGACTACGAGCAGTACTTC. Amino acid sequence: CASSLVRFSLEDYEQYF.

The DNA for the CDR3 is TGTGCCAGCAGTGCACTAGCGGGGTCTTACAATGAGCAGTTCTTC. Amino acid sequence: CASSALAGSYNEQFF. The chain joins TRBV6-1 to TRBJ2-1, with 10 bases lining up with TRBD2. With V trimmed by 4 bases and J by 4 bases, 4 bases remained unmatched. CDR3 length equals 15 residues. The germline V gene encodes CDR1 MNHNS and CDR2 SASEGT.

The chain is built from TRBV6-6 and TRBJ2-7, with TRBD1 matching over 7 bases. With 0 bases clipped from V and 5 bases from J, the junction kept 4 bases outside the gene matches. Germline loops: CDR1 MNHNY, CDR2 SVGAGI (reference sequence). The CDR3 runs to 14 residues. The CDR3 DNA reads TGTGCCAGCAGTTACTCTAGGGGGCAGAACGAGCAGTACTTC. This encodes CASSYSRGQNEQYF.

This chain links TRBV28 with TRBJ2-7, with 12 bases matching TRBD2. Germline CDR1 reads MDHEN; CDR2 reads SYDVKM. There are 17 residues in the CDR3. The trim removed 3 bases at V and 0 bases at J, leaving 6 bases unmatched. Here the CDR3 DNA reads TGTGCCAGCAGTTTGGCTAGCGGGAGGGCCCACTCCTACGAGCAGTACTTC. This encodes CASSLASGRAHSYEQYF.

The chain joins TRBV7-9 to TRBJ2-2; D uncertain. V was pared by 2 bases and J by 4 bases, with 8 bases between. The CDR3 extends over 14 amino acids. Germline V CDR1 and CDR2: SEHNR, FQNEAQ (reference sequence). The CDR3 is CASSLFAGTGELFF. CDR3 sequence (DNA): TGTGCCAGCAGCTTATTCGCTGGCACCGGGGAGCTGTTTTTT.

This chain joins TRBV9 and TRBJ2-7; 9 positions match TRBD2. The ends lost 4 bases at V and 1 base at J; junction bases unmatched: 9. Germline lookup yields CDR1 SGDLS and CDR2 YYNGEE. The CDR3 contains 16 residues. Here the CDR3 reads CASSPSSGGPSYEQYF. The CDR3 nucleotides read TGTGCCAGCAGCCCATCAAGCGGGGGGCCTTCCTACGAGCAGTACTTC. The full variable domain, its missing parts supplied by reference TRBV9 and TRBJ2-7, is DSGVTQTPKHLITATGQRVTLRCSPRSGDLSVYWYQQSLDQGLQFLIQYYNGEERAKGNILERFSAQQFPDLHSELNLSSLELGDSALYFCASSPSSGGPSYEQYFGPGTRLTVT.

V usage is TRBV2 and J usage is TRBJ2-1; 7 nucleotides align to TRBD1. The V gene's germline CDR1 is SNHLY and CDR2 FYNNEI. V was clipped by 6 bases and J by 6 bases; unmatched bases: 17. The CDR3 covers 17 residues. The CDR3 DNA sequence: TGTGCCAGCAGCCCCGGGCGCAGGGGGTCGCAGAGCAATGAGCAGTTCTTC. Translated: CASSPGRRGSQSNEQFF.

The chain employs TRBV6-1 and TRBJ2-7, with D unresolved. Germline CDR1 and CDR2: MNHNS and SASEGT. Trimming left V 2 bases short and J 6 bases short, with 17 bases between. The CDR3 totals 15 residues. The CDR3 bases are TGTGCCAGCAGTGAACGTTTGATTGGCCTGGGCGAGCAGTACTTC. Translated: CASSERLIGLGEQYF.

This chain links TRBV5-1 with TRBJ2-7, with TRBD2 matching over 9 bases. J was trimmed by 6 bases and V by 4 bases; bases with no gene match: 11. The V gene's germline CDR1 is SGHRS and CDR2 YFSETQ. The CDR3 is made up of 15 amino acids. Here the CDR3 reads CASSVEPSGVSEQYF. The DNA of the CDR3 is TGCGCCAGCAGCGTCGAGCCTAGCGGGGTGTCCGAGCAGTACTTC.

This chain joins TRBV6-6 and TRBJ1-1; D is possibly TRBD1 (5 bases). V lost 4 bases, J lost 5 bases, and 17 bases lay in between. Germline loops: CDR1 MNHNY, CDR2 SVGAGI (reference sequence). The CDR3 has 15 residues. CDR3 amino acids: CASSSPVGRATEAFF. CDR3 bases: TGTGCCAGCAGTTCTCCTGTGGGACGCGCTACTGAAGCTTTCTTT.

The genes are TRBV2 and TRBJ2-2; TRBD2 matches at 14 bases. Germline CDR1 SNHLY, CDR2 FYNNEI. The J segment lost 1 base and the V segment lost 6 bases, leaving 4 bases of the junction unmatched. CDR3 length: 17 amino acids. CDR3 DNA: TGTGCCAGCAGCCGGACTAGCGGGGGGCAGAACACCGGGGAGCTGTTTTTT. The encoded protein is CASSRTSGGQNTGELFF.

This clone has only a few counts. The chain uses TRBV5-6 and TRBJ1-1; D unclear. This CDR3 contains 13 residues. Germline CDR1 and CDR2: SGHDT and YYEEEE. Between the trimmed V and J ends, which lost 0 bases and 7 bases, there was a span of 10 bases. CDR3 region: CASSLEGIGEAFF. In nucleotides, the CDR3 is TGTGCCAGCAGCTTGGAAGGGATCGGTGAAGCTTTCTTT.